The source of this T cell receptor beta chain is a study of blood T cell repertoires in COVID-19. About the research overall: COVID-19 samples collected from the United States, Italy and Spain covered acute and convalescent phases. From T cells, B-cell-depleted T cells, or PBMCs came the material, which was cDNA or gDNA.

As handled by the study authors: Amplified reference gene primers provided the basis for estimating nucleated cell counts. Profiling relied on immunoSEQ multiplex PCR, and the TCRdb table lists in-frame clones only, not all of them. The V and J calls and clone size were taken over from that table, and D and trimming were inferred from the DNA. The sample carries 150,000 to 200,000 clones, 88% recorded once. The CDR3 is made up of 13 amino acids. Germline lookup yields CDR1 SGHRS and CDR2 YFSETQ. V lost 4 bases, J lost 4 bases, and 11 bases lay in between. Material for sequencing was peripheral blood. The chain joins TRBV5-1 to TRBJ1-1; unclear D gene. The TCR was taken from a man aged 50-60 years who had recovered from COVID-19. The CDR3 DNA is TGCGCCAGCAGCGTAACTTCGGTCACTGAAGCTTTCTTT. It codes for CASSVTSVTEAFF.